The sequence of this TCR beta chain was determined in a study of blood T cell repertoires in COVID-19. About the study: Samples came from the United States, Italy and Spain, spanning acute and convalescent COVID-19. PBMCs, B-cell-depleted T cells, or T cells provided the cDNA or gDNA that made up the material.

This CDR3 is 14 amino acids long. V lost 4 bases to trimming and J lost 0 bases, with 8 bases between them. Germline lookup yields CDR1 SNHLY and CDR2 FYNNEI. Seattle patients were enrolled while actively infected and followed longitudinally. Authors' data handling: Reference gene primers were amplified, and this amplification served to estimate nucleated cell counts. Sequencing used immunoSEQ multiplex PCR; TCRdb keeps in-frame clones, though not all of them. V, J and clone size are taken as reported in that table, and D and trimming were inferred from the DNA itself. This sample yields over 150,000 clones, of which around 85% are seen a single time; roughly 0.62% belongs to the top ten. For this clone: This CDR3 is also generated by other DNA sequences in the sample.

Material for sequencing was peripheral blood. The J gene is TRBJ2-3, the V gene TRBV2; D unclear. The receptor was derived from a man between 60 and 70 years old with COVID-19, enrolled during active disease. The CDR3 protein is CASSVSGSTDTQYF. DNA of the CDR3: TGTGCCAGCAGTGTATCCGGGAGCACAGATACGCAGTATTTT.